This TCR beta chain came from a study of Graves' ophthalmopathy and Graves' hyperthyroidism. General observations from the study: Blood was where most expanded thyroid clonotypes above 0.001 frequency also turned up. This model predicted ophthalmopathy progression (sensitivity around 71%, specificity around 72%).

Amplification from RNA transcripts yielded the TCR beta CDR3 regions. An opening RT-PCR round employed HTBI primers and preceded a second-round multiplex PCR. TCRdb re-analysed the multiplex PCR reads in MiXCR, keeping a single row per CDR3 protein. The table shows about 220,000 distinct CDR3 sequences, with roughly a fifth occurring only once. V was clipped by 0 bases and J by 9 bases, with 15 bases between them. This CDR3 is 15 amino acids long. The V gene's germline CDR1 is GTSNPN and CDR2 SVGIG (reference sequence). For this clonotype: Its antigen is currently unknown.

This TCR was sampled from a woman aged 45-65 years with Graves' ophthalmopathy. The V call is TRBV30, the J call TRBJ1-6, with a tentative D call TRBD1 (6 bases). The specimen was peripheral blood. CDR3 region: CAWSVRGRGGSPLHF. The CDR3 coding sequence is TGTGCCTGGAGTGTACGCGGCAGGGGAGGTTCACCCCTCCACTTT.